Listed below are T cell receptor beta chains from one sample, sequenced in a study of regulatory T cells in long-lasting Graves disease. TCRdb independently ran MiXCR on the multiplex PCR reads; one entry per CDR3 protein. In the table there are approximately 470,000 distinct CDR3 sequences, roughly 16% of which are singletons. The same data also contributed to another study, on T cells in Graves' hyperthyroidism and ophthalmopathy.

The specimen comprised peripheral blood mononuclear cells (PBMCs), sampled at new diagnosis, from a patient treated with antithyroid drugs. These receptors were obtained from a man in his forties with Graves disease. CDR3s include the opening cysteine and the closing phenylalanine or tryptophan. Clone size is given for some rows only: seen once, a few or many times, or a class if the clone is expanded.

CASSFKASGRAYNEQFF,TRBV12-3/TRBV12-4,many
CSARDQKTGRHNEQFF,TRBV20-1,few
CSATLRGARDEQFF,TRBV20-1,few
CASSPGEYNEKLFF,TRBV7-9,-
CASSYSGPANTGELFF,TRBV6-2/TRBV6-3,few
CATGGFSRGTEAFF,TRBV10-3,many
CASRGGSPTEAFF,TRBV7-2,few
CASSLRTSGRAREQYF,TRBV28,many
CASSPIGGTSTDTQYF,TRBV28,many
CASQADQETQYF,TRBV7-9,many
CASGTGGYEQYF,TRBV6-2/TRBV6-3,many
CALTDGGRVTGELFF,TRBV30,few
CASSQEPSPILVGYTF,TRBV3-1,many
CASNGRRTYGYTF,TRBV28,many
CSAEGSGTSYEQYF,TRBV20-1,few
CASSFRGLASSEQFF,TRBV6-1,many
CSARVAPYEQYF,TRBV20-1,-
CASSPRGVYNEQFF,TRBV7-2,-
CSARKATGLAKNIQYF,TRBV20-1,-
CASSWRQGSSGANVLTF,TRBV5-1,many
CASSIGGQNIQYF,TRBV7-9,-
CASSSYSGTSGTDTQYF,TRBV7-9,many
CATSRGTGGITEAFF,TRBV15,few
CASSTAGTRADTQYF,TRBV27,many
CSADHRGEGTDTQYF,TRBV20-1,many
CSAKAGVVDTQYF,TRBV20-1,-
CATSTGNTEAFF,TRBV24-1,-
CASSKAIAGNEQFF,TRBV19,few
CAWSVGQGPGWTQYF,TRBV30,many
CASSASGRAGDTQYF,TRBV10-1,-
CASKTLAGGIGGYNEQFF,TRBV19,once
CATSLTGDRTSGFSYNEQFF,TRBV24-1,few
CASSEGTGSDYGYTF,TRBV6-1,few
CASSPLRTGVGETQYF,TRBV7-9,many
CASSPPPGHNQPQHF,TRBV28,many
CSARGREGRETQYF,TRBV20-1,-
CASSLHRQGVRSPLHF,TRBV7-9,many
CASSVRDRATYSYEQYF,TRBV2,many
CASSRLAGGDNEQFF,TRBV12-3/TRBV12-4,many
CASLYPTSGIYEQYF,TRBV2,-
CASSLRLAGETYEQYF,TRBV11-2,many
CASGESGRYEQYF,TRBV28,few
CASSLLLGGSSYGYTF,TRBV7-9,many
CASSMGQGDTGELFF,TRBV19,-
CASSQDWAVEEQYF,TRBV3-1,many
CSARDRGLRGTGELFF,TRBV20-1,few
CASGPRTTDTQYF,TRBV12-5,few
CATKVGYGMNTEAFF,TRBV24-1,few